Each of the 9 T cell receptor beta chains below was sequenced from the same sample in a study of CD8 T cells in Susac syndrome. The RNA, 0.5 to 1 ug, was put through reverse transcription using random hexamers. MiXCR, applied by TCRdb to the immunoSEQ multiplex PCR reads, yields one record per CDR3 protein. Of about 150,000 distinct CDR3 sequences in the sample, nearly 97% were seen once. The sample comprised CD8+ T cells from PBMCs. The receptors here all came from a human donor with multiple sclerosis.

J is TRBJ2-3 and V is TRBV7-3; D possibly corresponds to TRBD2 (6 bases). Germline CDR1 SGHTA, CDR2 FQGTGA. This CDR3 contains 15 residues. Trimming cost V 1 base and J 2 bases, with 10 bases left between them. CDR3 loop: CASSLSGADTDTQYF. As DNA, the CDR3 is TGTGCCAGCAGCTTAAGCGGGGCCGACACAGATACGCAGTATTTT.

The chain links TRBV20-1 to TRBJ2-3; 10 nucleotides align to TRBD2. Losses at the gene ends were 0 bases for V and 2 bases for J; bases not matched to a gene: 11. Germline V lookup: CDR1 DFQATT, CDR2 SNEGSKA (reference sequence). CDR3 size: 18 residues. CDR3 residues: CSARDRASGGSSTDTQYF. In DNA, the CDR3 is TGCAGTGCTAGAGATCGGGCTAGCGGGGGAAGCTCCACAGATACGCAGTATTTT.

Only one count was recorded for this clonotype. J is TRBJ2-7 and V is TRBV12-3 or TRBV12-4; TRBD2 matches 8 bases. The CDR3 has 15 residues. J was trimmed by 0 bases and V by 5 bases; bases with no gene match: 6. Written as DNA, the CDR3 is TGTGCCAGCAGTCCCGGCGCGGGGGGCTCCTACGAGCAGTACGTC. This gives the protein CASSPGAGGSYEQYV.

DNA for the CDR3: TGTGCCAGCAGTCGCCTTTGGGACGGGATAAGAGCTTTCTTT. Protein: CASSRLWDGIRAFF. This sequence joins TRBV6-5 and TRBJ1-1; possible D gene TRBD1, 5 bases. There are 14 residues in the CDR3. Germline CDR1 and CDR2: MNHEY and SVGAGI. Trimming removed 5 bases at V and 10 bases at J, with 20 bases between.

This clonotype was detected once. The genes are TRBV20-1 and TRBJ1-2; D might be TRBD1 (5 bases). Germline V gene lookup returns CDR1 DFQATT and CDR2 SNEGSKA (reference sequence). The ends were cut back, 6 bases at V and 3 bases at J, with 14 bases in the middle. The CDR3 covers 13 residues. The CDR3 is CSAERGEDYGYTF. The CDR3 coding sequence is TGCAGTGCCGAACGGGGGGAAGACTATGGCTACACCTTC.

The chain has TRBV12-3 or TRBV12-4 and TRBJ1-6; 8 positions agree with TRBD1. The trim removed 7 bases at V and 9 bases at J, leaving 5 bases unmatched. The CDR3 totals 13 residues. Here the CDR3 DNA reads TGTGCCAGCAAAGGACAGGGTAGTTCACCCCTCCACTTT. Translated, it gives CASKGQGSSPLHF.

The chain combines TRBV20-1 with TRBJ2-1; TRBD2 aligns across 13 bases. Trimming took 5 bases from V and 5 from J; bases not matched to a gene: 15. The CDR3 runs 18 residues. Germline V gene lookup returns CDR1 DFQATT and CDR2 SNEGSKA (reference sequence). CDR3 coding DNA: TGCAGTGCTTTCCCGGGCACTAGCGGGGGGGCGACCCACAATGAGCAGTTCTTC. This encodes CSAFPGTSGGATHNEQFF.

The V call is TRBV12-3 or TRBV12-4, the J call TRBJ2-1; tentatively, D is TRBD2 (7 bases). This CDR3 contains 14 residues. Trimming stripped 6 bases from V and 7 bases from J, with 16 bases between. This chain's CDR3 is CASSTGPRGNEQFF. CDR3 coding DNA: TGTGCCAGCAGCACAGGGCCGCGGGGGAATGAGCAGTTCTTC.

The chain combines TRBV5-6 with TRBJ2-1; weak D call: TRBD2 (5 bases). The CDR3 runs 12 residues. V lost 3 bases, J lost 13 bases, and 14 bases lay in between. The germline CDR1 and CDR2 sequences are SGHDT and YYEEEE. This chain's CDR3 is CASSYPADQQFF. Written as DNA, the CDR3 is TGTGCCAGCAGCTACCCAGCGGACCAACAGTTCTTC.